The 20 T cell receptor beta chains listed next were all sequenced from one sample in a study of shared clonotypes between healthy human individuals. Data came from immunoSEQ multiplex PCR; TCRdb stores just in-frame clones and leaves some out. The sample contains 780,000 or so clones, approximately 72% of which appear only once. The sequenced sample was memory CD4+ T cells sorted from blood. Subset reported: CD45RA-negative fraction. The receptors shown here come from a woman aged 25 to 39 in good health.

The V call is TRBV12-2, the J call TRBJ2-7. TRBV12-2 is tagged as a pseudogene. The CDR3 length is 14 residues. CDR3 residues: CASRLVRSYYEQYF. CDR3 DNA sequence: TGTGCAAGTCGCTTAGTCAGGAGCTACTACGAGCAGTACTTC.

The CDR3 reads CASSDGTAAKEEAFF. The CDR3 region has the DNA TGTGCCAGCAGTGACGGGACAGCCGCAAAGGAAGAAGCTTTCTTT. This chain uses TRBV25-1 with TRBJ1-1; 7 positions match TRBD1. J lost 8 bases, V lost 3 bases, and 12 bases had no gene match. Per germline, CDR1 MGHDK and CDR2 SYGVNS. CDR3 length: 15 amino acids.

V usage is TRBV13 and J usage is TRBJ2-7, with D perhaps TRBD2 (6 bases). The ends were cut back, 1 base at V and 7 bases at J, with 11 bases in the middle. The CDR3 contains 13 residues. Germline CDR1 PRHDT, CDR2 FYEKMQ (reference sequence). The chain's CDR3 is CASSLVMGREQYF. The DNA of the CDR3 is TGTGCCAGCAGCTTAGTTATGGGGAGGGAGCAGTACTTC.

CDR3 in DNA: TGTGCCAGCTCACCACGGACCGAGTCCTACGAGCAGTACTTC. Protein sequence: CASSPRTESYEQYF. This sequence joins TRBV18 and TRBJ2-7, with D unresolved. The length of the CDR3 is 14 residues. Trimming took off 1 base at V and 1 base at J, with 8 bases between the two ends. Looked up from germline, CDR1 is KGHSH and CDR2 is LQKENI.

The rearrangement joins TRBV4-1 to TRBJ2-4, with unresolved D. The V end lost 6 bases, the J end lost 0 bases, and 21 bases lay between the germline ends. CDR3 length: 18 amino acids. The germline V gene encodes CDR1 MGHRA and CDR2 YSYEKL. CDR3 bases: TGCGCCAGCAGGTCTTTAGGGCAAACAACGCTAGCCAAAAACATTCAGTACTTC. Its translation is CASRSLGQTTLAKNIQYF.

V usage is TRBV28 and J usage is TRBJ2-7, with 9 bases lining up with TRBD2. Germline assignment: CDR1 MDHEN and CDR2 SYDVKM. The trim removed 6 bases at V and 7 bases at J, leaving 13 bases unmatched. The CDR3 covers 15 residues. This CDR3 is CASSPVRAGGWEQYF. The CDR3, as DNA: TGTGCCAGCAGCCCTGTAAGGGCGGGAGGGTGGGAGCAGTACTTC.

V gene TRBV19 combines with J gene TRBJ2-7, with 7 bases fitting TRBD2. After removal of 5 bases from V and 6 bases from J, the junction contained 13 bases not matched to a gene. The CDR3 is 15 residues long. Germline CDR1 and CDR2: LNHDA and SQIVND (reference sequence). The CDR3 protein is CASSGQTGGLTEQYF. The CDR3 DNA reads TGTGCCAGTAGTGGTCAGACGGGGGGTCTAACCGAGCAGTACTTC.

The chain couples TRBV13 to TRBJ1-2; TRBD1 matches 7 bases. CDR1 and CDR2 from the germline V gene are PRHDT and FYEKMQ (reference sequence). J was trimmed by 5 bases and V by 4 bases; bases with no gene match: 10. The CDR3 spans 15 residues. CDR3 sequence: CASSSGGQSLYGYTF. CDR3 sequence (DNA): TGTGCCAGCAGCTCGGGGGGACAGAGTCTTTATGGCTACACCTTC.

In its sample, this clone was seen many times. The rearrangement joins TRBV7-2 to TRBJ2-5; perhaps TRBD2 as D (5 bases). The CDR3 covers 14 residues. V was clipped by 0 bases and J by 2 bases, with 7 bases between them. Germline CDR1 reads SGHTA; CDR2 reads FQGNSA. The CDR3 region is CASSLALAQETQYF. The CDR3 DNA reads as TGTGCCAGCAGCTTAGCGCTAGCTCAAGAGACCCAGTACTTC.

The V and J genes are TRBV27 and TRBJ1-4, with 7 bases matching TRBD1. The germline V gene has CDR1 MNHEY and CDR2 SMNVEV (reference sequence). The junction had 4 bases not matched to a gene; V was cut back by 5 bases and J by 7 bases. The CDR3 is 13 residues long. The CDR3, as DNA: TGTGCCAGCAGTAAACAGGGGACTGAAAAACTGTTTTTT. Protein: CASSKQGTEKLFF.

This clone was detected many times. This rearrangement joins TRBV6-1 to TRBJ1-5, with 7 positions matching TRBD1. V lost 1 base and J lost 6; bases outside the gene matches: 6. Looked up from germline, CDR1 is MNHNS and CDR2 is SASEGT. The CDR3 runs to 15 residues. Here the CDR3 reads CASSEGSRGIQPQHF. CDR3 DNA sequence: TGTGCCAGCAGTGAAGGTTCCAGGGGGATTCAGCCCCAGCATTTT.

The DNA of the CDR3 is TGTGCCAGCAGTCCAGGGGGCGCTTATGAAAAACTGTTTTTT. Protein: CASSPGGAYEKLFF. This rearrangement joins TRBV28 to TRBJ1-4, with 8 positions matching TRBD1. The CDR3 length is 14 residues. Germline assignment: CDR1 MDHEN and CDR2 SYDVKM. V lost 5 bases to trimming and J lost 6 bases; unmatched junction nucleotides: 5.

V is TRBV14 and J is TRBJ1-1; no reliable D call. Trimming removed 4 bases from V and 3 bases from J, with 12 bases in between. This CDR3 contains 14 residues. Germline V gives CDR1 SGHDN, CDR2 FVKESK. The CDR3 nucleotides are TGTGCCAGCAGCCCGATACGGCACGACACTGAAGCTTTCTTT. It translates to CASSPIRHDTEAFF.

The gene calls are TRBV4-2 and TRBJ1-1; D remains ambiguous. The germline CDR1 and CDR2 sequences are LGHNA and YNFKEQ. The CDR3 spans 16 residues. V was pared by 0 bases and J by 0 bases, with 11 bases between. The CDR3 here is CASSQESGRLNTEAFF. CDR3 nucleotide sequence: TGTGCCAGCAGCCAAGAATCTGGACGGCTGAACACTGAAGCTTTCTTT.

The chain recombines TRBV5-1 with TRBJ1-1; D ambiguous. V lost 2 bases to trimming and J lost 2 bases, with 13 bases between them. The CDR3 sequence is 15 residues long. Per germline, CDR1 SGHRS and CDR2 YFSETQ. This chain's CDR3 is CASSFAGAPNTEAFF. Here the CDR3 DNA reads TGCGCCAGCAGCTTCGCAGGTGCACCAAACACTGAAGCTTTCTTT.

Written as DNA, the CDR3 is TGTGCCAGCAGCTTAAGGTCCGGGACGGGCAATCAGCCCCAGCATTTT. Residues: CASSLRSGTGNQPQHF. The chain recombines TRBV7-2 with TRBJ1-5; weak D call: TRBD1 (5 bases). The CDR3 has 16 residues. The germline V and J ends were trimmed by 2 bases and 2 bases, with 13 bases remaining between them. The V gene's germline CDR1 is SGHTA and CDR2 FQGNSA. The entire variable domain, with the rest obtained from reference TRBV7-2 and TRBJ1-5, is as follows: GAGVSQSPSNKVTEKGKDVELRCDPISGHTALYWYRQSLGQGLEFLIYFQGNSAPDKSGLPSDRFSAERTGGSVSTLTIQRTQQEDSAVYLCASSLRSGTGNQPQHFGDGTRLSIL.

As to this clone: One end of the junction varies from germline; a read error may be responsible. The J gene is TRBJ2-7, the V gene TRBV11-2; weak D call: TRBD2 (5 bases). CDR1 SGHAT and CDR2 FQNNGV come from the germline V gene. This CDR3 has 12 residues. The CDR3 DNA follows: TGTGCCAGCAGCTTAGTGGGCTCACGTCGGGGCTTC. It encodes CASSLVGSRRGF.

This rearrangement joins TRBV5-1 to TRBJ2-7; 9 bases are shared with TRBD1. With V trimmed by 3 bases and J by 3 bases, 4 bases remained unmatched. In germline, CDR1 is SGHRS, CDR2 YFSETQ. The CDR3 loop spans 14 amino acids. The DNA of the CDR3 is TGCGCCAGCAGCTCGGGACAGGGAAACTACGAGCAGTACTTC. It specifies CASSSGQGNYEQYF.

This chain uses TRBV9 with TRBJ2-3, with D perhaps matching TRBD2 (6 bases). The V and J ends lost 7 bases and 6 bases respectively, with 27 bases between them. Germline assignment: CDR1 SGDLS and CDR2 YYNGEE. The CDR3 extends over 17 amino acids. CDR3 coding DNA: TGTGCCAGCGGGAATGAGGGACTTCAACGCGAGGGCGATACGCAGTATTTT. Residues: CASGNEGLQREGDTQYF. The complete variable domain, with remaining parts taken from reference TRBV9 and TRBJ2-3, reads DSGVTQTPKHLITATGQRVTLRCSPRSGDLSVYWYQQSLDQGLQFLIQYYNGEERAKGNILERFSAQQFPDLHSELNLSSLELGDSALYFCASGNEGLQREGDTQYFGPGTRLTVL.

The rearrangement links TRBV19 to TRBJ2-7, with D maybe TRBD2 (6 bases). In germline, CDR1 is LNHDA, CDR2 SQIVND (reference sequence). The CDR3 is 14 residues long. CDR3 protein: CATKWAGSSYEQYF. As DNA, the CDR3 is TGTGCAACCAAATGGGCGGGAAGCTCCTACGAGCAGTACTTC.